The 27 T cell receptor beta chains in this list originate from one sample, sequenced in a study of T cell clonotyping in hematopoietic cell transplantation (dated by TCRdb to the early 2020s). Library preparation employed the immunoSEQ multiplex PCR assay. Sourced from immuneACCESS, this table was stored by TCRdb with only in-frame sequences that have V and J called. A share of the clones is absent; for the studies checked, an unresolved V gene accounts for under half, and the remainder has no known explanation. The sample has tens of thousands of clones on record, 85% to 95% of them singletons. Around 2% of the sample is taken by the ten largest. The time point label for this specimen denotes: recipient sample about 28 days before transplant, after cytoreduction. The source material was peripheral blood mononuclear cells, sampled before stem cell transplant. These TCRs come from a man aged 50 or older with acute myeloid leukemia. Some clones in this sample may be carry-over from other donors' samples.

This clone was observed once. V gene TRBV5-4 combines with J gene TRBJ2-1, with 11 bases fitting TRBD2. Trimming cost V 2 bases and J 3 bases; bases outside gene matches: 4. Germline-derived CDR1 and CDR2 are SGHNT and YYREEE (reference sequence). This CDR3 has 16 residues. The CDR3 nucleotides are TGTGCCAGCAGCTTCGAAGGACTAGCGGGCTACAATGAGCAGTTCTTC. This gives the protein CASSFEGLAGYNEQFF.

The V call is TRBV5-1, the J call TRBJ2-5; 7 bases fit TRBD2. The germline V gene encodes CDR1 SGHRS and CDR2 YFSETQ. The V gene end was trimmed by 4 bases and the J gene end by 2 bases; junction bases not matched to a gene: 5. This CDR3 comprises 14 residues. The CDR3 region has the DNA TGCGCCAGCAGCCAGACTAGCCCACAAGAGACCCAGTACTTC. This sequence encodes CASSQTSPQETQYF.

This chain uses TRBV28 with TRBJ1-4; 8 positions agree with TRBD1. After removal of 7 bases from V and 5 bases from J, the junction contained 15 bases not matched to a gene. CDR1 and CDR2 (germline): MDHEN, SYDVKM. CDR3 length equals 17 residues. DNA for the CDR3: TGTGCCAGCAAGGGATTCTGGACAGGACAGGGAAATGAAAAACTGTTTTTT. As protein: CASKGFWTGQGNEKLFF.

J is TRBJ2-5 and V is TRBV6-1, with D possibly being TRBD2 (6 bases). The CDR3 loop spans 15 amino acids. Germline loops: CDR1 MNHNS, CDR2 SASEGT. V lost 0 bases and J lost 1, with 9 bases in between. CDR3 amino acids: CASSEALAVQETQYF. The DNA of the CDR3 is TGTGCCAGCAGTGAAGCGTTAGCGGTCCAAGAGACCCAGTACTTC.

V usage is TRBV7-2 and J usage is TRBJ2-5; 11 bases are a match to TRBD2. Unmatched junction bases numbered 3, after V lost 1 base and J lost 5 bases. CDR1 SGHTA and CDR2 FQGNSA come from the germline V gene. CDR3 length: 15 amino acids. CDR3 DNA sequence: TGTGCCAGCAGCTTAGTAGCGGGGGGGGAGGAGACCCAGTACTTC. Translation gives CASSLVAGGEETQYF.

DNA of the CDR3: TGCGCCACCGGCGAGGGCACTAGCTCCTACAATGAGCAGTTCTTC. Translated: CATGEGTSSYNEQFF. This chain joins TRBV5-1 and TRBJ2-1; TRBD2 might be the D (5 bases). Trimming removed 9 bases at V and 0 bases at J, with 16 bases between. This CDR3 has 15 residues. Germline-derived CDR1 and CDR2 are SGHRS and YFSETQ.

The J gene is TRBJ1-4, the V gene TRBV5-1; no clear D. The CDR3 covers 15 residues. CDR1 is SGHRS and CDR2 is YFSETQ in the germline V gene. V lost 4 bases and J lost 0, with 10 bases in between. As DNA, the CDR3 is TGCGCCAGCAGCGAAGGGTCGGCAACTAATGAAAAACTGTTTTTT. It codes for CASSEGSATNEKLFF.

The rearrangement uses TRBV9 and TRBJ2-3, with D maybe TRBD2 (6 bases). The CDR3 spans 15 residues. V lost 0 bases and J lost 4, with 12 bases in between. Looked up from germline, CDR1 is SGDLS and CDR2 is YYNGEE. This CDR3 reads CASSVAGGSPDTQYF. Here the CDR3 DNA reads TGTGCCAGCAGCGTAGCTGGAGGGAGTCCAGATACGCAGTATTTT. Based on the CDR3 plus reference TRBV9 and TRBJ2-3, the full variable domain is DSGVTQTPKHLITATGQRVTLRCSPRSGDLSVYWYQQSLDQGLQFLIQYYNGEERAKGNILERFSAQQFPDLHSELNLSSLELGDSALYFCASSVAGGSPDTQYFGPGTRLTVL.

The J gene is TRBJ1-5, the V gene TRBV6-1, with no clear D. The ends were cut back, 2 bases at V and 6 bases at J, with 11 bases in the middle. Germline-derived CDR1 and CDR2 are MNHNS and SASEGT. The CDR3 extends over 14 amino acids. The CDR3 is CASSERGDGQPQHF. CDR3 DNA sequence: TGTGCCAGCAGTGAACGTGGGGATGGTCAGCCCCAGCATTTT.

The chain combines TRBV11-2 with TRBJ2-3, with 8 bases aligning to TRBD2. This CDR3 is built from 15 residues. Germline CDR1 reads SGHAT; CDR2 reads FQNNGV. V gave up 2 bases and J gave up 2 bases; unmatched junction bases: 3. CDR3 coding DNA: TGTGCCAGCAGCTTACTAGCGGGCCTCACAGATACGCAGTATTTT. It is translated as CASSLLAGLTDTQYF.

This chain joins TRBV28 and TRBJ1-2, with 8 positions matching TRBD1. Germline V lookup: CDR1 MDHEN, CDR2 SYDVKM. This CDR3 has 14 residues. Losses at the gene ends were 4 bases for V and 8 bases for J; bases not matched to a gene: 9. The CDR3 reads CASSSLRTGSGYTF. The CDR3 DNA reads TGTGCCAGCAGTTCTCTCCGGACAGGGAGCGGCTACACCTTC.

V gene TRBV9 combines with J gene TRBJ1-2; D gene unclear. CDR3 length: 15 amino acids. Germline V gives CDR1 SGDLS, CDR2 YYNGEE. Trimming removed 0 bases at V and 1 base at J, with 10 bases between. The CDR3 reads CASSVGGTRNYGYTF. The CDR3 nucleotides are TGTGCCAGCAGCGTAGGAGGTACCCGTAACTATGGCTACACCTTC.

The rearrangement uses TRBV6-6 and TRBJ2-1, with D perhaps given as TRBD1 or TRBD2 (6 bases each). Germline V gives CDR1 MNHNY, CDR2 SVGAGI (reference sequence). The CDR3 sequence is 16 residues long. The ends were cut back, 7 bases at V and 2 bases at J, with 18 bases in the middle. The CDR3 loop is CASKGGLGGAYNEQFF. CDR3 bases: TGTGCCAGCAAGGGGGGCTTGGGCGGGGCCTACAATGAGCAGTTCTTC.

DNA of the CDR3: TGTGCCAGCAGCGTAGTCGATCTAAAGATTCCCTACGAGCAGTACTTC. Translation gives CASSVVDLKIPYEQYF. The gene calls are TRBV9 and TRBJ2-7; no clear D. Germline lookup yields CDR1 SGDLS and CDR2 YYNGEE. V lost 0 bases to trimming and J lost 2 bases, with 15 bases between them. This CDR3 region has 16 residues.

V and J are TRBV7-9 and TRBJ2-1; the match to TRBD2 covers 8 bases. CDR3 length: 14 residues. Germline V gene sequence: CDR1 SEHNR, CDR2 FQNEAQ (reference sequence). Losses at the gene ends were 8 bases for V and 4 bases for J; bases not matched to a gene: 7. As DNA, the CDR3 is TGTGCCAGCCAGAGCGGGAGTGAGTACAATGAGCAGTTCTTC. It specifies CASQSGSEYNEQFF.

J is TRBJ2-2 and V is TRBV7-2, with D possibly called TRBD1 or TRBD2 (5 bases each). The length of the CDR3 is 14 residues. Trimming stripped 3 bases from V and 6 bases from J, with 11 bases between. Germline V gene data show CDR1 as SGHTA and CDR2 as FQGNSA. The CDR3 nucleotides are TGTGCCAGCAGCTTTGGTCTGGGGGCCGGGGAGCTGTTTTTT. It yields the protein CASSFGLGAGELFF.

CDR3 nucleotide sequence: TGTGCCAGCAGCCCCCGACTAGCGGGGACCTACGAGCAGTACTTC. Protein sequence: CASSPRLAGTYEQYF. The rearrangement links TRBV7-2 to TRBJ2-7; 11 bases fit TRBD2. The CDR3 is 15 amino acids. With V trimmed by 5 bases and J by 2 bases, 5 bases remained unmatched. Germline CDR1 is SGHTA and CDR2 is FQGNSA.

The chain carries TRBV5-4 and TRBJ2-1, with 7 nucleotides matching TRBD2. V was clipped by 1 base and J by 10 bases; unmatched bases: 20. Germline values: CDR1 SGHNT, CDR2 YYREEE (reference sequence). CDR3 length: 18 residues. The CDR3 loop reads CASSLLWVAGEYSGEQFF. The CDR3 coding sequence is TGTGCCAGCAGCTTGCTCTGGGTAGCGGGTGAATATTCAGGGGAGCAGTTCTTC.

This chain uses TRBV19 with TRBJ2-7, with 9 positions matching TRBD2. CDR1 and CDR2 (germline): LNHDA, SQIVND (reference sequence). V lost 7 bases, J lost 4 bases, and 17 bases stayed unmatched. The CDR3 covers 17 residues. In DNA form, the CDR3 reads TGTGCCAGTAATGATGCACTAATAGGACTAGCGACTTACGAGCAGTACTTC. It codes for CASNDALIGLATYEQYF.

The V gene is TRBV4-1, the J gene TRBJ2-3; a weak D match, TRBD1 (5 bases). The length of the CDR3 is 16 residues. Germline CDR1 reads MGHRA; CDR2 reads YSYEKL. V dropped 1 base and J dropped 4 bases, with 15 bases sitting between them. The CDR3 DNA sequence: TGCGCCAGCAGCCAAGCCGACCAGGGTTGGGCAGATACGCAGTATTTT. It specifies CASSQADQGWADTQYF.

This chain joins TRBV4-1 and TRBJ1-1, with 7 bases that match TRBD1. Germline CDR1 and CDR2: MGHRA and YSYEKL. There are 17 residues in the CDR3. After removal of 4 bases from V and 3 bases from J, the junction contained 14 bases not matched to a gene. The CDR3 loop is CASSPGRGRFGDTEAFF. CDR3 in DNA: TGCGCCAGCAGCCCTGGGAGGGGGCGGTTTGGGGACACTGAAGCTTTCTTT.

This rearrangement joins TRBV20-1 to TRBJ1-2; D gene unclear. The germline V gene has CDR1 DFQATT and CDR2 SNEGSKA (reference sequence). There are 11 residues in the CDR3. With 3 bases removed from V and 4 bases from J, the gap between germline ends came to 6 bases. CDR3 residues: CSASRAYGYTF. The CDR3 DNA follows: TGCAGTGCTAGCAGAGCCTATGGCTACACCTTC.

The chain uses TRBV7-9 and TRBJ2-1; D might be TRBD1 (6 bases). CDR3 length: 14 residues. Germline V gene sequence: CDR1 SEHNR, CDR2 FQNEAQ (reference sequence). V was clipped by 3 bases and J by 5 bases, with 11 bases between them. CDR3 residues: CASSFRTDDNEQFF. CDR3 coding DNA: TGTGCCAGCAGCTTCCGGACAGACGACAATGAGCAGTTCTTC.

This sequence joins TRBV7-2 and TRBJ2-2; TRBD1 or TRBD2 may be the D gene (6 bases each). This CDR3 spans 18 amino acids. Germline CDR1 and CDR2: SGHTA and FQGNSA. The V end was cut by 3 bases, the J end by 6 bases, with 23 bases between. The CDR3 nucleotides read TGTGCCAGCAGCTTGGGACCACAGGGAGGTGGCTCGGCCGGGGAGCTGTTTTTT. Translated, it gives CASSLGPQGGGSAGELFF.

The V gene is TRBV4-3, the J gene TRBJ2-1; 12 bases are shared with TRBD2. Unmatched junction bases numbered 5, after V lost 5 bases and J lost 6 bases. CDR1 LGHNA and CDR2 YSLEER come from the germline V gene. This CDR3 is 15 amino acids long. CDR3 protein: CASSTRLAGVNEQFF. The CDR3 DNA follows: TGCGCCAGCAGCACCCGACTAGCGGGAGTCAATGAGCAGTTCTTC.

This clone has only one observation. The rearrangement uses TRBV27 and TRBJ2-3; D is ambiguous. V lost 4 bases and J 6 bases, leaving 14 bases between the germline ends. Germline lookup yields CDR1 MNHEY and CDR2 SMNVEV (reference sequence). The CDR3 runs to 14 residues. The chain's CDR3 is CASSSRGWWDTQYF. The CDR3 DNA reads TGTGCCAGCAGTTCAAGAGGCTGGTGGGATACGCAGTATTTT.

The chain uses TRBV4-2 and TRBJ2-2; D possibly matches TRBD1 or TRBD2 (6 bases each). The CDR3 loop spans 15 amino acids. Germline assignment: CDR1 LGHNA and CDR2 YNFKEQ. V shed 4 bases and J shed 6 bases, with 15 bases lying between them. The CDR3 protein is CASSPGDRSSGELFF. The CDR3 DNA follows: TGTGCCAGCAGCCCGGGAGACAGGTCTTCCGGGGAGCTGTTTTTT.